The 23 T cell receptor beta chains reported below all come from one sample, sequenced in a study of cytomegalovirus exposure and HLA in healthy donors. TCRdb's table, derived via immunoSEQ multiplex PCR, lists solely in-frame clones and lacks some. The data show under 100,000 clones, 90% to 97% seen once. Sequencing was carried out using PBMCs. The receptors derive from a woman between 18 and 29 years old in good health and CMV-seronegative.

This clone was seen once. The V gene is TRBV18, the J gene TRBJ1-1; perhaps TRBD1 as D (6 bases). Germline V CDR1 and CDR2: KGHSH, LQKENI. Trimming took off 3 bases at V and 0 bases at J, with 11 bases between the two ends. The CDR3 is 15 residues long. The CDR3 DNA sequence: TGTGCCAGCTCACCTCGCTGGGGGCTGAACACTGAAGCTTTCTTT. It specifies CASSPRWGLNTEAFF.

The gene calls are TRBV7-7 and TRBJ2-7; TRBD1 is a possible D gene (5 bases). The ends were cut back, 4 bases at V and 4 bases at J, with 17 bases in the middle. Germline lookup yields CDR1 SSHAT and CDR2 FNYEAQ (reference sequence). CDR3 length: 15 residues. Here the CDR3 DNA reads TGTGCCAGCAGCTCTGACAGCCACTCGGATTACGAGCAGTACTTC. This translates into CASSSDSHSDYEQYF.

The rearrangement uses TRBV13 and TRBJ2-1, with TRBD1 matching over 7 bases. The V gene's germline CDR1 is PRHDT and CDR2 FYEKMQ (reference sequence). V was pared by 5 bases and J by 13 bases, with 11 bases of the junction left unmatched. The CDR3 spans 13 residues. CDR3 DNA sequence: TGTGCCAGCAGCCCCTCCCACAGGGGACCCCAGTTCTTC. Translation gives CASSPSHRGPQFF. The full variable domain, its missing parts supplied by reference TRBV13 and TRBJ2-1, is AAGVIQSPRHLIKEKRETATLKCYPIPRHDTVYWYQQGPGQDPQFLISFYEKMQSDKGSIPDRFSAQQFSDYHSELNMSSLELGDSALYFCASSPSHRGPQFFGPGTRLTVL.

The genes are TRBV6-5 and TRBJ1-1; 7 nucleotides agree with TRBD1. The CDR3 extends over 13 amino acids. The junction had 7 bases not matched to a gene; V was cut back by 7 bases and J by 5 bases. Germline CDR1 MNHEY, CDR2 SVGAGI. The CDR3 protein is CASKDRWSTEAFF. Written as DNA, the CDR3 is TGTGCCAGCAAGGACAGGTGGAGTACTGAAGCTTTCTTT.

V is TRBV9 and J is TRBJ2-1, with no clear D. CDR1 and CDR2 (germline): SGDLS, YYNGEE. The CDR3 extends over 15 amino acids. Between the trimmed V and J ends, which lost 4 bases and 9 bases, there was a span of 20 bases. The CDR3 reads CASSNGSVSHSEQFF. As DNA, the CDR3 is TGTGCCAGCAGCAACGGCAGCGTAAGTCATAGTGAGCAGTTCTTC.

V and J are TRBV7-6 and TRBJ2-1; 8 positions agree with TRBD2. With V trimmed by 2 bases and J by 3 bases, 12 bases remained unmatched. This CDR3 spans 18 amino acids. Germline CDR1 reads SGHVS; CDR2 reads FNYEAQ. CDR3 residues: CASSLFVGLRGDYNEQFF. The DNA of the CDR3 is TGTGCCAGCAGCTTATTCGTGGGGCTGCGGGGGGACTACAATGAGCAGTTCTTC.

V is TRBV7-6 and J is TRBJ2-1; 9 positions match TRBD2. The ends lost 4 bases at V and 1 base at J; junction bases unmatched: 17. CDR1 and CDR2 (germline): SGHVS, FNYEAQ. The CDR3 contains 20 residues. The CDR3 DNA reads TGTGCCAGCAGCTACCAACGAGCGGGAGGAACCACAGGGTCCTACAATGAGCAGTTCTTC. It codes for CASSYQRAGGTTGSYNEQFF.

The chain carries TRBV27 and TRBJ2-1; D is undetermined. Trimming stripped 5 bases from V and 4 bases from J, with 15 bases between. Germline CDR1 is MNHEY and CDR2 is SMNVEV (reference sequence). CDR3 length: 15 amino acids. Written as DNA, the CDR3 is TGTGCCAGCAGTAGTCCTACGTCGTATTACAATGAGCAGTTCTTC. It specifies CASSSPTSYYNEQFF.

The genes are TRBV4-1 and TRBJ2-7; TRBD1 aligns across 7 bases. The germline CDR1 and CDR2 sequences are MGHRA and YSYEKL. The CDR3 loop spans 15 amino acids. With V trimmed by 0 bases and J by 5 bases, 7 bases remained unmatched. The CDR3 bases are TGCGCCAGCAGCCAAGATAGCAGACAGGGCAACGAGCAGTACTTC. Amino acid sequence: CASSQDSRQGNEQYF.

This chain uses TRBV25-1 with TRBJ2-1; a possible D gene is TRBD1 (6 bases). This CDR3 is 14 amino acids long. Germline CDR1 MGHDK, CDR2 SYGVNS. Trimming took 5 bases from V and 6 from J, leaving 14 bases between them. CDR3 nucleotide sequence: TGTGCCAGCAGTTTACAGGGAAGGGGCAATGAGCAGTTCTTC. Amino acids: CASSLQGRGNEQFF.

In DNA, the CDR3 is TGTGCCAGCAGGGGTGACAGGGGTGGCACTGAAGCTTTCTTT. Translating gives CASRGDRGGTEAFF. V usage is TRBV27 and J usage is TRBJ1-1, with 8 bases fitting TRBD1. The J segment lost 4 bases and the V segment lost 6 bases, leaving 7 bases of the junction unmatched. This CDR3 contains 14 residues. Germline V gene sequence: CDR1 MNHEY, CDR2 SMNVEV (reference sequence).

The chain is built from TRBV4-2 and TRBJ1-5; the match to TRBD1 covers 8 bases. Trimming cost V 0 bases and J 0 bases; bases outside gene matches: 10. The germline CDR1 and CDR2 sequences are LGHNA and YNFKEQ. This CDR3 is built from 19 residues. CDR3 residues: CASSQDGTGGFDSNQPQHF. DNA of the CDR3: TGTGCCAGCAGCCAAGATGGGACAGGAGGATTCGATAGCAATCAGCCCCAGCATTTT.

Remarks on this clone: One end of the junction does not line up with germline, which may come from a read error. The chain employs TRBV5-6 and TRBJ2-3, with 9 bases matching TRBD2. Germline CDR1 is SGHDT and CDR2 is YYEEEE. The CDR3 contains 16 residues. The CDR3 DNA follows: TGTGCCGGCAGCTCTTTAGCGGGAGCTCTCCCAGATACGCAGTATTTT. This translates into CAGSSLAGALPDTQYF.

In DNA form, the CDR3 reads TGTGCCAGCAGGCAACTAGCGGGAGGGCCCGGCGCTGAGCAGTTCTTC. Residues: CASRQLAGGPGAEQFF. The rearrangement joins TRBV11-2 to TRBJ2-1; 13 positions agree with TRBD2. The V and J ends lost 6 bases and 9 bases, in that order; junction bases with no gene match: 11. Germline assignment: CDR1 SGHAT and CDR2 FQNNGV. CDR3 length: 16 amino acids.

The V call is TRBV2, the J call TRBJ2-5; D perhaps matches TRBD2 (8 bases). Germline CDR1 and CDR2: SNHLY and FYNNEI. The germline V and J ends were trimmed by 6 bases and 2 bases, with 16 bases remaining between them. This CDR3 has 15 amino acids. The DNA for the CDR3 is TGTGCCAGCAGAAGCGTAGCGGGACAGCAAGAGACCCAGTACTTC. It is translated as CASRSVAGQQETQYF. The entire variable domain, with the rest obtained from reference TRBV2 and TRBJ2-5, is as follows: EPEVTQTPSHQVTQMGQEVILRCVPISNHLYFYWYRQILGQKVEFLVSFYNNEISEKSEIFDDQFSVERPDGSNFTLKIRSTKLEDSAMYFCASRSVAGQQETQYFGPGTRLLVL.

The chain uses TRBV11-2 and TRBJ2-1; weak D call: TRBD2 (5 bases). The CDR3 length is 14 residues. Germline V gene data show CDR1 as SGHAT and CDR2 as FQNNGV. V lost 2 bases and J lost 6, with 11 bases in between. The CDR3 spells CASSLKRSGNEQFF. The DNA for the CDR3 is TGTGCCAGCAGCTTAAAGCGGTCGGGCAATGAGCAGTTCTTC.

The rearrangement joins TRBV9 to TRBJ1-2; maybe TRBD1 (6 bases). The CDR3 is made up of 13 amino acids. Trimming took off 2 bases at V and 4 bases at J, with 9 bases between the two ends. Per germline, CDR1 SGDLS and CDR2 YYNGEE. The CDR3 spells CASSVDSIYGYTF. The CDR3, as DNA: TGTGCCAGCAGCGTGGACAGCATCTATGGCTACACCTTC.

The rearrangement uses TRBV18 and TRBJ1-4; tentative D call: TRBD1 (5 bases). The V gene lost 1 base and the J gene lost 8 bases, with 14 bases spanning the gap. CDR3 size: 15 residues. CDR1 and CDR2 from the germline V gene are KGHSH and LQKENI. This CDR3 is CASSPLTGFSEKLFF. The CDR3 coding sequence is TGTGCCAGCTCACCACTAACAGGCTTTAGCGAAAAACTGTTTTTT.

This sequence joins TRBV5-1 and TRBJ1-5, with TRBD1 identical over 7 bases. The CDR3 loop spans 15 amino acids. After removal of 5 bases from V and 5 bases from J, the junction contained 10 bases not matched to a gene. Germline loops: CDR1 SGHRS, CDR2 YFSETQ. CDR3 in DNA: TGCGCCAGCAGTACCGGAGGGACAGACCATCAGCCCCAGCATTTT. This sequence encodes CASSTGGTDHQPQHF.

The chain recombines TRBV29-1 with TRBJ1-1, with no clear D. Germline assignment: CDR1 SQVTM and CDR2 ANQGSEA. Trimming removed 0 bases at V and 2 bases at J, with 19 bases between. The CDR3 sequence is 17 residues long. CDR3 amino acids: CSVEDFGTESGNTEAFF. The CDR3 DNA is TGCAGCGTTGAAGATTTTGGAACAGAATCTGGTAACACTGAAGCTTTCTTT.

This chain joins TRBV7-7 and TRBJ2-7; 7 bases align to TRBD1. V gave up 5 bases and J gave up 0 bases; unmatched junction bases: 7. The CDR3 covers 15 residues. Germline loops: CDR1 SSHAT, CDR2 FNYEAQ (reference sequence). The CDR3 loop is CASSLGTASSYEQYF. The CDR3 DNA is TGTGCCAGCAGCCTGGGGACAGCTTCCTCCTACGAGCAGTACTTC.

The chain uses TRBV2 and TRBJ2-1, with D hard to call. CDR3 length equals 14 residues. CDR1 is SNHLY, CDR2 FYNNEI, per germline. V dropped 3 bases and J dropped 9 bases, with 15 bases sitting between them. The CDR3 reads CASSDRLFVLEQFF. The CDR3 DNA reads TGTGCCAGCAGTGATCGTCTCTTTGTTCTTGAGCAGTTCTTC. The full variable domain, completed using reference TRBV2 and TRBJ2-1, is EPEVTQTPSHQVTQMGQEVILRCVPISNHLYFYWYRQILGQKVEFLVSFYNNEISEKSEIFDDQFSVERPDGSNFTLKIRSTKLEDSAMYFCASSDRLFVLEQFFGPGTRLTVL.

The chain employs TRBV19 and TRBJ2-3; D is possibly TRBD2 (5 bases). This CDR3 spans 15 amino acids. The ends were cut back, 5 bases at V and 2 bases at J, with 14 bases in the middle. CDR1 and CDR2 from the germline V gene are LNHDA and SQIVND (reference sequence). The CDR3 spells CASSDWERTTDTQYF. The CDR3 region has the DNA TGTGCCAGTAGTGATTGGGAGAGGACCACAGATACGCAGTATTTT.